This T cell receptor beta chain was recovered during a study of T cell changes during pregnancy in multiple sclerosis. Germline trimming cut 5 bases from V and 2 bases from J; bases unmatched to any gene: 4. CDR3 length: 13 residues. Germline V gene lookup returns CDR1 SGHTS and CDR2 YDEGEE. Some clones are missing from TCRdb's copy, which holds only in-frame ones; the method was immunoSEQ multiplex PCR. The sample lists tens of thousands of clones, roughly 86% occurring once. The rearrangement joins TRBV5-8 to TRBJ2-7; 7 bases line up with TRBD1. The sequences come from CD8+ T cells from peripheral blood mononuclear cells, collected in the first trimester of pregnancy. The receptor comes from a female donor in good health, enrolled as a control in a pregnancy study. This chain's CDR3 is CASSTDRTYEQYF. CDR3 coding DNA: TGTGCCAGCAGTACGGACAGGACCTACGAGCAGTACTTC.